The TCR beta chain under discussion was sequenced for a study of T cells in Graves' hyperthyroidism and ophthalmopathy (dated by TCRdb to between 2018 and 2021). Regarding the complete study: TCR V-J signatures able to tell the groups apart were searched for in a discovery cohort of approximately 95 patients, of whom under 45 had Graves' ophthalmopathy and roughly 57 had stable Graves' hyperthyroidism. Whether ophthalmopathy could be predicted prospectively was tested in an independent validation cohort made up of under 20 hyperthyroidism patients plus 17 patients who later progressed to ophthalmopathy. The 100 discovery patients were randomly divided into training and test sets at a 7:3 ratio. In addition, the study compared T-cell repertoires in thyroid tissue and in blood from five or six Graves' hyperthyroidism patients. Once sampling was done, hyperthyroidism patients were given methimazole at a starting dose of 30 mg daily, whereas ophthalmopathy patients were given high-dose intravenous methylprednisolone. The paper reports TCR Vbeta CDR3 sequencing of some 140 peripheral blood samples: around 45 ophthalmopathy, about 75 hyperthyroidism and around 17 progressor patients.

Stable Graves' hyperthyroidism was defined as no progression to ophthalmopathy during 18 months of follow-up. The hyperthyroidism patients were between 18 and 65 years old and newly diagnosed, with a disease duration of less than 2 months. Patients with uncontrolled infections, other autoimmune diseases, pregnancy or lactation were excluded. Diagnoses relied on clinical symptoms, serum thyroxine and TRAb, thyroid ultrasound and orbital computed tomography. Total RNA was extracted using Trizol reagent, and RNA quality was assessed on an Agilent 2100 Bioanalyzer. As concerns this clonotype: The target of this receptor is not known. Base-call qualities are not available, and no considerably larger clone is one nucleotide away.

The paper's findings and limits, for the study overall: No statistical method was used to set the sample size in advance, and investigators knew the group allocation. In validation, the model predicted progression to ophthalmopathy a median of roughly 6.5 months before onset, with approximately 70% sensitivity and 72.22% specificity. In cross-validation, a model built on a 13 V-J signature told ophthalmopathy apart from stable hyperthyroidism with approximately 91% sensitivity and roughly 81% specificity, and in testing the same model reached 80%/75%. Blood samples also contained most of the expanded thyroid clonotypes (frequency above 0.001), which suggests that blood repertoires may reflect thyroid immune responses.

The CDR3 goes from the cysteine to the phenylalanine over 14 residues. Only CDR3 DNA remains: 42 bases, in frame from the first base. Trimming costs V 8 bases and J 0 bases, and their ends lie 15 bases apart. The TCR beta CDR3 regions were amplified from the RNA transcripts. The first round of RT-PCR for the TCR CDR3 was performed with the HTBI primer set and the Qiagen OneStep RT-PCR kit. Libraries were constructed in a second round of multiplex PCR, after which size selection and purification were carried out. Sequencing of the libraries was done on an Illumina HiSeq2000 using paired-end 100 bp reads. The original pipeline was this. SOAPnuke was used to process the raw data, with reads discarded if the reads contained adapters or uncalled bases, had a mean Phred below 15, or lacked an exact constant-primer or identifier match. High-quality paired reads were merged with COPE v1.2.5, and unique nucleotide sequences were defined as clonotypes. MiTCR v1.1 was used to align clonotypes to the IMGT TRBV, TRBD and TRBJ reference segments. The analysis included only V-J combinations with a frequency above 0.0001, which together covered approximately 99% of the repertoires. A TCS score was defined as the ratio of F50 (clonal expansion) to E x V (chaos), with BLOSUM62-based TCRdist applied between CDR3 peptides within each V-J. Welch's t-statistics and random forest reduced approximately 520 V-J features to 13, which were used in a naive Bayes classifier (R e1071). The similarity between thyroid and blood repertoires was quantified using the Morisita-Horn index. TCRdb reran the public reads through fastp at Q25 and MiXCR, keeping productive beta chains. Merged by CDR3 protein, the rows form single entries marked with the most common genes and DNA. The V and J calls follow TCRdb's processing rather than the paper's. The sample profile shows about 540,000 distinct CDR3 sequences; 35% to 55% of them were found once. The top ten constitute about 8.3% of the sample.

The sequenced sample was peripheral blood or thyroid tissue (not recorded which). The chain is encoded by TRBV5-3 joined to TRBJ2-7; the D segment cannot be called with confidence. TRBV5-3 is annotated as an ORF whose role is uncertain. The source of this sequence is a woman under 30 with Graves' hyperthyroidism. The CDR3 reads as follows: CASKLDFSSYEQYF. The DNA is as follows: TGTGCCAGTAAGCTAGACTTCTCCTCCTACGAGCAGTACTTC.